What follows describes a single T cell receptor (beta chain). As yet, its antigen is unknown. Germline-derived CDR1 and CDR2 are MGHRA and YSYEKL. Trimming shortened V by 0 bases and J by 0 bases, and 9 bases separated the two germline ends. This CDR3 is built from 16 residues. The data belong to a study of cytomegalovirus exposure and HLA in healthy donors. Study-level findings and limits: Confirmation was obtained in vitro that a few CMV-associated chains are specific for CMV antigens. Later on, a genetic analysis was performed. It linked a missense variant in DCLRE1C with V- and J-gene trimming of TCR beta. The records held CMV serostatus as the only immune exposure information. Most TCRs appeared rarely, but some public TCRs recurred in many donors.

PCR used 60 Vbeta primers and 13 Jbeta primers. Method: immunoSEQ multiplex PCR; TCRdb's copy keeps in-frame clones and lacks some. The sample has fewer than 150,000 clones, roughly 70% seen once; the top ten hold 9.5% to 13%. This sequence originates from a woman aged 45-65 years in good health and CMV-seropositive. Sequenced material: PBMCs. J is TRBJ1-5 and V is TRBV4-1; D remains unclear. Written as DNA, the CDR3 is TGCGCCAGCAGCCAAGACCCAGATTATAGCAATCAGCCCCAGCATTTT. As protein: CASSQDPDYSNQPQHF.